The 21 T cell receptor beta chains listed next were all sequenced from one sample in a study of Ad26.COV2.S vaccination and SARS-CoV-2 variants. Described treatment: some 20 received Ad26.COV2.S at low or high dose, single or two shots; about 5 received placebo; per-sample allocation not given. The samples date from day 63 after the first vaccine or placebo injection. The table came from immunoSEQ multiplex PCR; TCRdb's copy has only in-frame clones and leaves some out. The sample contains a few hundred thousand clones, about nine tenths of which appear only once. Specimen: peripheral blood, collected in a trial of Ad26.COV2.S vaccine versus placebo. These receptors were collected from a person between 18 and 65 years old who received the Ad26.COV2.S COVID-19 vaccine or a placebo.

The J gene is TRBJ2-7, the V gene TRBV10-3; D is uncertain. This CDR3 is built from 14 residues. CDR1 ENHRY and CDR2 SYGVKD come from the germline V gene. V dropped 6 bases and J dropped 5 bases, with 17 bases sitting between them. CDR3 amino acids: CAISSPTTPDEQYF. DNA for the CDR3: TGTGCCATCAGCAGTCCAACAACGCCCGACGAGCAGTACTTC.

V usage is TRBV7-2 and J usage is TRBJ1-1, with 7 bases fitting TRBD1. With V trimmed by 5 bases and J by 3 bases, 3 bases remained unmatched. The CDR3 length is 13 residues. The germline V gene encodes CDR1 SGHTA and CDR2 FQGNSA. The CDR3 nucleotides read TGTGCCAGCAGCCCTACAGGGGACACTGAAGCTTTCTTT. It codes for CASSPTGDTEAFF.

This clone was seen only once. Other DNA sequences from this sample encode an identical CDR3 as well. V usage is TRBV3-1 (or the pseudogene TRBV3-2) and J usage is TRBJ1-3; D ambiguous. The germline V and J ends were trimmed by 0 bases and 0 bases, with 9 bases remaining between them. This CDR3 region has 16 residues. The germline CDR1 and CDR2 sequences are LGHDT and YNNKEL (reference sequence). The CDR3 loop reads CASSQDLGSSGNTIYF. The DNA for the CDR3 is TGTGCCAGCAGCCAAGATTTAGGAAGCTCTGGAAACACCATATATTTT.

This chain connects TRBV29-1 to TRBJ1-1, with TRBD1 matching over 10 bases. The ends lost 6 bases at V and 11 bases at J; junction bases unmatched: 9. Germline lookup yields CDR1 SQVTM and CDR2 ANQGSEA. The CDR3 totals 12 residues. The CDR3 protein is CSVKMDRGSAFF. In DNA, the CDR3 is TGCAGCGTGAAGATGGACAGGGGGTCGGCTTTCTTT.

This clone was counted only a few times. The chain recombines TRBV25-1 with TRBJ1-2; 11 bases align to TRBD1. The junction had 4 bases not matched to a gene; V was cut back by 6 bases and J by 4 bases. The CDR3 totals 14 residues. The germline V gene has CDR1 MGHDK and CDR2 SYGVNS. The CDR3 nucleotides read TGTGCCAGCAGAGGACAGGGGGCGGGCTATGGCTACACCTTC. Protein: CASRGQGAGYGYTF.

This CDR3 is CASSLTGLSYNEQFF. The DNA for the CDR3 is TGTGCCAGCAGCCTAACAGGGCTCTCCTACAATGAGCAGTTCTTC. The chain links TRBV11-3 to TRBJ2-1, with a weak D call TRBD1 (6 bases). The CDR3 covers 15 residues. Germline V gene lookup returns CDR1 SGHNT and CDR2 YENEEA. The ends were cut back, 5 bases at V and 0 bases at J, with 11 bases in the middle.

The CDR3, as DNA: TGTGCCAGCAGCCCGGACAGGGACGCCGGGGAGCTGTTTTTT. As protein: CASSPDRDAGELFF. The chain links TRBV14 to TRBJ2-2; 8 bases line up with TRBD1. The V gene end was trimmed by 4 bases and the J gene end by 6 bases; junction bases not matched to a gene: 4. Germline assignment: CDR1 SGHDN and CDR2 FVKESK. CDR3 length equals 14 residues.

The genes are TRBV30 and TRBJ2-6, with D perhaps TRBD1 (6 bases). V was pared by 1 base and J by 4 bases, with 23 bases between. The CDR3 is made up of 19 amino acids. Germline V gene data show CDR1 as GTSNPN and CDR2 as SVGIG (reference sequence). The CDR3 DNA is TGTGCCTGGAGTGGGACCGACAGGCGGCTCTCGTCCGGGGCCAACGTCCTGACTTTC. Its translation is CAWSGTDRRLSSGANVLTF.

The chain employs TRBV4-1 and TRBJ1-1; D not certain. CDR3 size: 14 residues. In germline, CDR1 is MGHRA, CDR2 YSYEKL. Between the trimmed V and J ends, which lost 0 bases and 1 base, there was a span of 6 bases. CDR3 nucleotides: TGCGCCAGCAGCCAAGAGACAAAGAACACTGAAGCTTTCTTT. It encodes CASSQETKNTEAFF.

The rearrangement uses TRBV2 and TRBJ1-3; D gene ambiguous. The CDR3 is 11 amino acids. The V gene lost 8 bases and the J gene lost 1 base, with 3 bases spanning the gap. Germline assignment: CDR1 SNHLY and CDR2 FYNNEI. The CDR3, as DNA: TGTGCCAGCCTGTCTGGAAACACCATATATTTT. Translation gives CASLSGNTIYF. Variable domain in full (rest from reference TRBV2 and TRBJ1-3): EPEVTQTPSHQVTQMGQEVILRCVPISNHLYFYWYRQILGQKVEFLVSFYNNEISEKSEIFDDQFSVERPDGSNFTLKIRSTKLEDSAMYFCASLSGNTIYFGEGSWLTVV.

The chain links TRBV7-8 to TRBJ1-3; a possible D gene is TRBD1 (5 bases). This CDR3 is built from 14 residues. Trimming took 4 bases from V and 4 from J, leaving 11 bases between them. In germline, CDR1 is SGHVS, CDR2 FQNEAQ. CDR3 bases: TGTGCCAGCAGCTCCGGGGCAGCGGGAAACACCATATATTTT. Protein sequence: CASSSGAAGNTIYF.

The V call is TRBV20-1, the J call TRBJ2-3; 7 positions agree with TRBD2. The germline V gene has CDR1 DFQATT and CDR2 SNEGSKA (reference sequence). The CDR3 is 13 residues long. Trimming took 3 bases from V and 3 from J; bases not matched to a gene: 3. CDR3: CSASLGGTDTQYF. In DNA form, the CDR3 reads TGCAGTGCTAGTCTGGGGGGGACAGATACGCAGTATTTT.

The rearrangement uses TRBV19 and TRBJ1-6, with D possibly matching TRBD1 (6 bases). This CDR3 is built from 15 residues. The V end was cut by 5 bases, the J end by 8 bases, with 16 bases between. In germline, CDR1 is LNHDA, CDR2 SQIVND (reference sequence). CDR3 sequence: CASSFSTGIDSPLHF. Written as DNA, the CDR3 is TGTGCCAGTAGTTTCTCAACAGGGATCGATTCACCCCTCCACTTT.

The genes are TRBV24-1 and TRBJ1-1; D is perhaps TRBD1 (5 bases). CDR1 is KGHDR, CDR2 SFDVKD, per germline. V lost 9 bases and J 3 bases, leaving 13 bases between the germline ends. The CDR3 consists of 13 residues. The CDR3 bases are TGTGCCACCCCTAGGACGGGGGACACTGAAGCTTTCTTT. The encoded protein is CATPRTGDTEAFF.

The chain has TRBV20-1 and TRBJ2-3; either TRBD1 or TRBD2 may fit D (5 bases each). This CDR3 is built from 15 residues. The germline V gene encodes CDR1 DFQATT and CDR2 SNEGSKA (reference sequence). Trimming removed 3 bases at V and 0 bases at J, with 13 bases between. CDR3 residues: CSASRGAVSTDTQYF. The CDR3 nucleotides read TGCAGTGCTAGTCGAGGGGCGGTTAGCACAGATACGCAGTATTTT.

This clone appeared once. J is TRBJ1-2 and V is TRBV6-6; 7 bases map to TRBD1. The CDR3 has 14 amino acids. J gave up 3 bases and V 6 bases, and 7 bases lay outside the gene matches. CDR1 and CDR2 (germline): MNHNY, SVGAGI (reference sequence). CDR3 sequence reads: CASSSTGVDYGYTF. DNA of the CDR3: TGTGCCAGCAGCTCAACAGGGGTTGACTATGGCTACACCTTC.

CDR3 DNA sequence: TGTGCCAGTAGACCCGCTCCAGCGGGGGACGACAATGAGCAGTTCTTC. Amino acid sequence: CASRPAPAGDDNEQFF. The rearrangement uses TRBV19 and TRBJ2-1; 8 bases are a match to TRBD2. Germline V gene lookup returns CDR1 LNHDA and CDR2 SQIVND (reference sequence). The CDR3 has 16 amino acids. Unmatched junction bases numbered 12, after V lost 6 bases and J lost 5 bases.

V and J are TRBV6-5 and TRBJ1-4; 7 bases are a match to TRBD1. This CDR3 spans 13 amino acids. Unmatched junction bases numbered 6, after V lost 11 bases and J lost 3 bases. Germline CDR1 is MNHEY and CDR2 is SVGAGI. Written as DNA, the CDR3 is TGTGCCGGTTCCGGGACAGCTAATGAAAAACTGTTTTTT. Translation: CAGSGTANEKLFF.

The CDR3 loop reads CASSPQGLDRDEQYF. CDR3 nucleotides: TGTGCCAGCAGCCCGCAAGGATTGGACAGGGACGAGCAGTACTTC. The V call is TRBV7-2, the J call TRBJ2-7; 8 bases are a match to TRBD1. Per germline, CDR1 SGHTA and CDR2 FQGNSA. The CDR3 covers 15 residues. With V trimmed by 5 bases and J by 5 bases, 11 bases remained unmatched.

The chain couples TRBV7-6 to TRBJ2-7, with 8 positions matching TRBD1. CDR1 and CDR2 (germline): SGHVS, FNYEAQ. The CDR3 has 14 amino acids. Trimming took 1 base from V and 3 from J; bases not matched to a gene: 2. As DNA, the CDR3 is TGTGCCAGCAGCTTAGTAACAGGGGGCTACGAGCAGTACTTC. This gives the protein CASSLVTGGYEQYF.

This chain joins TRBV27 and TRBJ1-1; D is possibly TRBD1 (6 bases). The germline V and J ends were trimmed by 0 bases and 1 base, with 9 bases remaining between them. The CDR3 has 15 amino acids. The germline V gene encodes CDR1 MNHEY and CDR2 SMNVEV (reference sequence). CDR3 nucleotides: TGTGCCAGCAGTTTATCCCAGGGGCGGAACACTGAAGCTTTCTTT. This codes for CASSLSQGRNTEAFF.